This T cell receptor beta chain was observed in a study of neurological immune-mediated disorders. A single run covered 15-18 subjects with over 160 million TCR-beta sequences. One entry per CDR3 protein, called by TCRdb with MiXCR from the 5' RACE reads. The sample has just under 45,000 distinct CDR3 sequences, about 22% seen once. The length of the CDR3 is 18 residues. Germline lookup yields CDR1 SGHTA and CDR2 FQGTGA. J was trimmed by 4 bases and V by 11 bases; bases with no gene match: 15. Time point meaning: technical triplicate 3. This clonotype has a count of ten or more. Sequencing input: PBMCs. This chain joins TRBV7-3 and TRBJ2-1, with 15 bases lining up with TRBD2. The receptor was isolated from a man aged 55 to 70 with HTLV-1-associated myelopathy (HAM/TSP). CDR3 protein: CAGPGLAGGLSWYNEQFF. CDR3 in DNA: TGTGCCGGTCCTGGACTAGCGGGAGGGTTAAGTTGGTACAATGAGCAGTTCTTC.